These 30 T cell receptor beta chains were all obtained from the same sample, sequenced in a study of control samples from healthy donors and cancer patients (dated by TCRdb to 2018 to 2021). Library construction relied on the immunoSEQ multiplex PCR assay. Sourced from immuneACCESS, this table was stored by TCRdb with only in-frame sequences that have V and J called. A share of the clones is absent; for the studies checked, an unresolved V gene accounts for under half, and the remainder has no known explanation. The sample has about 30,000 clones on record, roughly 91% of them singletons. The ten largest make up less than 15% of the sample. What was sequenced was PBMCs. The receptors come from a man aged 45 to 65 with lung cancer.

This clone was detected only a few times. V usage is TRBV18 and J usage is TRBJ2-7; D remains ambiguous. V was cut by 6 bases and J by 0 bases, with 12 bases left in between. CDR1 KGHSH and CDR2 LQKENI come from the germline V gene. CDR3 length: 14 amino acids. DNA for the CDR3: TGTGCCAGCTCCCCCGGCGCTAACTCCTACGAGCAGTACTTC. It is translated as CASSPGANSYEQYF.

V gene TRBV14 combines with J gene TRBJ1-3; D is unclear. V was pared by 4 bases and J by 1 base, with 8 bases between. The CDR3 extends over 14 amino acids. CDR1 and CDR2 from the germline V gene are SGHDN and FVKESK. CDR3 in amino acids: CASSPTLSGNTIYF. Written as DNA, the CDR3 is TGTGCCAGCAGCCCGACCTTATCTGGAAACACCATATATTTT.

This rearrangement joins TRBV21-1 to TRBJ1-2. TRBV21-1 is classified as a pseudogene. The CDR3 runs to 17 residues. The CDR3 nucleotides read TGTGCCAGCAGCAAAACATCGTTAGGTGAGGGGAACTATGGCTACACCTTC. Translation gives CASSKTSLGEGNYGYTF.

This clone was counted between two and nine times. The chain recombines TRBV12-2 with TRBJ1-2. TRBV12-2 counts as a pseudogene. The CDR3 spans 13 residues. The CDR3 loop reads CASRFVSNYGYTF. CDR3 nucleotides: TGTGCAAGTCGCTTCGTTTCGAACTATGGCTACACCTTC.

This chain connects TRBV7-2 to TRBJ1-1; 7 nucleotides agree with TRBD1. CDR1 SGHTA and CDR2 FQGNSA come from the germline V gene. The junction had 2 bases not matched to a gene; V was cut back by 7 bases and J by 0 bases. The CDR3 extends over 13 amino acids. The CDR3 region has the DNA TGTGCCAGCATAGGGACAGTGAACACTGAAGCTTTCTTT. Its translation: CASIGTVNTEAFF.

This chain connects TRBV14 to TRBJ2-5, with D unresolved. Germline V lookup: CDR1 SGHDN, CDR2 FVKESK. Trimming stripped 0 bases from V and 5 bases from J, with 10 bases between. This CDR3 region has 14 residues. CDR3 protein: CASSQDLRPETQYF. Written as DNA, the CDR3 is TGTGCCAGCAGCCAAGATCTACGGCCGGAGACCCAGTACTTC.

The chain combines TRBV6-5 with TRBJ1-1; maybe TRBD1 (5 bases). The CDR3 runs to 11 residues. Trimming removed 2 bases from V and 11 bases from J, with 9 bases in between. Germline V CDR1 and CDR2: MNHEY, SVGAGI. The CDR3 loop reads CASSYGGEAFF. The CDR3 DNA sequence: TGTGCCAGCAGTTACGGGGGTGAGGCTTTCTTT.

V gene TRBV6-5 combines with J gene TRBJ1-5, with D unresolved. Trimming took off 8 bases at V and 6 bases at J, with 20 bases between the two ends. CDR3 length equals 15 residues. Germline values: CDR1 MNHEY, CDR2 SVGAGI. The CDR3 DNA sequence: TGTGCCAGCTCTTGGGCAGGTAGAAGGCGTCAGCCCCAGCATTTT. This translates into CASSWAGRRRQPQHF.

The chain employs TRBV7-2 and TRBJ2-7; 10 positions agree with TRBD1. The J segment lost 2 bases and the V segment lost 5 bases, leaving 9 bases of the junction unmatched. Looked up from germline, CDR1 is SGHTA and CDR2 is FQGNSA. CDR3 length: 16 amino acids. The CDR3: CASSNRQGAQAYEQYF. CDR3 nucleotide sequence: TGTGCCAGCAGCAACCGACAGGGGGCGCAGGCCTACGAGCAGTACTTC. Combining the CDR3 with reference TRBV7-2 and TRBJ2-7 gives the whole variable domain GAGVSQSPSNKVTEKGKDVELRCDPISGHTALYWYRQSLGQGLEFLIYFQGNSAPDKSGLPSDRFSAERTGGSVSTLTIQRTQQEDSAVYLCASSNRQGAQAYEQYFGPGTRLTVT.

This chain links TRBV19 with TRBJ1-3, with 9 bases fitting TRBD1. CDR3 length: 12 amino acids. The junction had 2 bases not matched to a gene; V was cut back by 10 bases and J by 4 bases. CDR1 and CDR2 from the germline V gene are LNHDA and SQIVND (reference sequence). CDR3: CATGTGGNTIYF. In DNA, the CDR3 is TGTGCCACGGGGACAGGGGGAAACACCATATATTTT.

The V gene is TRBV3-1 (or the pseudogene TRBV3-2), the J gene TRBJ1-6; no definite D call. Germline CDR1 LGHDT, CDR2 YNNKEL (reference sequence). With 5 bases removed from V and 9 bases from J, the gap between germline ends came to 11 bases. This CDR3 is built from 13 residues. CDR3 protein: CASSDPGGSPLHF. The CDR3 coding sequence is TGTGCCAGCAGCGACCCGGGAGGTTCACCCCTCCACTTT.

The V and J genes are TRBV11-2 and TRBJ2-3; D is unclear. V gave up 8 bases and J gave up 6 bases, with 12 bases separating them. The CDR3 extends over 12 amino acids. CDR1 and CDR2 from the germline V gene are SGHAT and FQNNGV. The CDR3 nucleotides are TGTGCCAGCGGATTCGTTCGTGATACGCAGTATTTT. As protein: CASGFVRDTQYF.

This clone was recorded a few times. The rearrangement joins TRBV5-8 to TRBJ1-6, with D unclear. Deletions cut 0 bases from V and 0 bases from J, with 7 bases between. The CDR3 length is 16 residues. Germline V gene lookup returns CDR1 SGHTS and CDR2 YDEGEE. In DNA, the CDR3 is TGTGCCAGCAGCTTGGCGGGGAGCTCCTATAATTCACCCCTCCACTTT. Encoded protein: CASSLAGSSYNSPLHF. Full variable domain (rest looked up from reference TRBV5-8 and TRBJ1-6): EAGVTQSPTHLIKTRGQQATLRCSPISGHTSVYWYQQALGLGLQFLLWYDEGEERNRGNFPPRFSGRQFPNYSSELNVNALELEDSALYLCASSLAGSSYNSPLHFGNGTRLTVT.

The chain employs TRBV7-2 and TRBJ2-7; tentatively, D is TRBD1 (6 bases). V shed 6 bases and J shed 5 bases, with 17 bases lying between them. The germline V gene has CDR1 SGHTA and CDR2 FQGNSA. The CDR3 is 14 amino acids. CDR3 DNA sequence: TGTGCCAGCAGTTCTTTTTACAGGGACCACGAGCAGTACTTC. Protein sequence: CASSSFYRDHEQYF.

The chain carries TRBV29-1 and TRBJ1-2; TRBD1 is a possible D gene (5 bases). This CDR3 is built from 15 residues. The germline gives CDR1 SQVTM, CDR2 ANQGSEA. Trimming stripped 1 base from V and 0 bases from J, with 12 bases between. Here the CDR3 DNA reads TGCAGCGTTGAAGCACTCCCGACAGCTAACTATGGCTACACCTTC. This translates into CSVEALPTANYGYTF.

This clone was seen once. This chain uses TRBV21-1 with TRBJ2-1; no DNA check was done on the table's D call, TRBD2. TRBV21-1 corresponds to a pseudogene. The CDR3 is made up of 12 amino acids. CDR3 sequence reads: CASRLAYNEQFF. The CDR3 DNA follows: TGTGCCAGCAGACTAGCTTACAATGAGCAGTTCTTC.

The rearrangement joins TRBV4-3 to TRBJ2-3; D possibly corresponds to TRBD2 (6 bases). V was shortened by 4 bases and J by 0 bases, with 14 bases between the two germline ends. This CDR3 region has 16 residues. The germline V gene encodes CDR1 LGHNA and CDR2 YSLEER. The CDR3 sequence is CASSLGRRESTDTQYF. CDR3 DNA: TGCGCCAGCAGCCTTGGCCGGAGGGAGAGCACAGATACGCAGTATTTT.

This clone came up once. V and J are TRBV7-3 and TRBJ2-1; 8 bases agree with TRBD1. The V gene end was trimmed by 4 bases and the J gene end by 9 bases; junction bases not matched to a gene: 5. The CDR3 is 13 amino acids. The germline V gene encodes CDR1 SGHTA and CDR2 FQGTGA. This chain's CDR3 is CASSSRQGSEQFF. DNA of the CDR3: TGTGCCAGCAGCTCTCGACAGGGGAGTGAGCAGTTCTTC. The entire variable domain, with the rest obtained from reference TRBV7-3 and TRBJ2-1, is as follows: GAGVSQTPSNKVTEKGKYVELRCDPISGHTALYWYRQSLGQGPEFLIYFQGTGAADDSGLPNDRFFAVRPEGSVSTLKIQRTERGDSAVYLCASSSRQGSEQFFGPGTRLTVL.

The rearrangement joins TRBV9 to TRBJ2-7, with 8 bases that match TRBD1. CDR3 length equals 14 residues. CDR1 and CDR2 (germline): SGDLS, YYNGEE. After removal of 3 bases from V and 3 bases from J, the junction contained 5 bases not matched to a gene. The CDR3 loop is CASSATTGVYEQYF. Here the CDR3 DNA reads TGTGCCAGCAGCGCCACGACAGGGGTCTACGAGCAGTACTTC.

The J gene is TRBJ1-1, the V gene TRBV6-5; D possibly corresponds to TRBD1 (5 bases). From germline, CDR1 is MNHEY and CDR2 SVGAGI. The germline V and J ends were trimmed by 4 bases and 8 bases, with 20 bases remaining between them. The CDR3 is 15 residues long. CDR3: CASSFAFSGPNEAFF. The CDR3 nucleotides read TGTGCCAGCAGTTTCGCGTTTTCGGGACCTAACGAAGCTTTCTTT.

This clone was seen a few times. V is TRBV28 and J is TRBJ1-5; tentative D call: TRBD1 (5 bases). CDR1 and CDR2 (germline): MDHEN, SYDVKM. The CDR3 is made up of 15 amino acids. With 5 bases removed from V and 2 bases from J, the gap between germline ends came to 13 bases. CDR3: CASSPLRDGNQPQHF. The CDR3 DNA follows: TGTGCCAGCAGTCCACTCCGGGACGGCAATCAGCCCCAGCATTTT.

The J gene is TRBJ2-5, the V gene TRBV5-1, with 8 bases matching TRBD2. The V segment lost 5 bases and the J segment 5 bases; nucleotides outside the gene matches: 29. CDR1 SGHRS and CDR2 YFSETQ come from the germline V gene. There are 21 residues in the CDR3. Here the CDR3 DNA reads TGCGCCAGCAGAAAACCCCGGCCGGCGGGGGGCCGTTATCAACTTTTGGAGACCCAGTACTTC. It yields the protein CASRKPRPAGGRYQLLETQYF.

V usage is TRBV28 and J usage is TRBJ2-7, with unresolved D. Trimming stripped 7 bases from V and 3 bases from J, with 19 bases between. Germline V gene lookup returns CDR1 MDHEN and CDR2 SYDVKM. This CDR3 has 15 amino acids. The DNA for the CDR3 is TGTGCCAGCACCCTCTCTTACGGCCCCGGCTACGAGCAGTACTTC. This translates into CASTLSYGPGYEQYF. The whole variable domain, filled in from reference TRBV28 and TRBJ2-7, reads DVKVTQSSRYLVKRTGEKVFLECVQDMDHENMFWYRQDPGLGLRLIYFSYDVKMKEKGDIPEGYSVSREKKERFSLILESASTNQTSMYLCASTLSYGPGYEQYFGPGTRLTVT.

The chain joins TRBV18 to TRBJ2-5, with no clear D. Trimming left V 1 base short and J 2 bases short, with 5 bases between. From germline, CDR1 is KGHSH and CDR2 LQKENI. The CDR3 spans 13 residues. The CDR3 is CASSPRDQETQYF. The CDR3, as DNA: TGTGCCAGCTCACCACGGGATCAAGAGACCCAGTACTTC. Drawing the rest from reference TRBV18 and TRBJ2-5, the complete variable domain is NAGVMQNPRHLVRRRGQEARLRCSPMKGHSHVYWYRQLPEEGLKFMVYLQKENIIDESGMPKERFSAEFPKEGPSILRIQQVVRGDSAAYFCASSPRDQETQYFGPGTRLLVL.

J is TRBJ2-6 and V is TRBV6-1; D possibly corresponds to TRBD1 (6 bases). This CDR3 comprises 16 residues. Germline values: CDR1 MNHNS, CDR2 SASEGT. Trimming left V 4 bases short and J 0 bases short, with 10 bases between. The CDR3 DNA reads as TGTGCCAGCAGTGCGGGACACCTCTCTGGGGCCAACGTCCTGACTTTC. Translation gives CASSAGHLSGANVLTF.

The rearrangement uses TRBV4-1 and TRBJ2-5; D uncertain. The germline V gene encodes CDR1 MGHRA and CDR2 YSYEKL. The length of the CDR3 is 13 residues. V was shortened by 4 bases and J by 4 bases, with 10 bases between the two germline ends. CDR3 sequence reads: CASSLLRRETQYF. The CDR3 nucleotides read TGCGCCAGCAGCCTCCTAAGAAGAGAGACCCAGTACTTC.

V usage is TRBV7-2 and J usage is TRBJ1-5; possibly TRBD1 for D (6 bases). Trimming left V 4 bases short and J 0 bases short, with 16 bases between. The germline V gene has CDR1 SGHTA and CDR2 FQGNSA. There are 17 residues in the CDR3. CDR3 coding DNA: TGTGCCAGCAGCTCGATAGGACAGAGCGATAGCAATCAGCCCCAGCATTTT. Protein sequence: CASSSIGQSDSNQPQHF.

The chain links TRBV11-3 to TRBJ2-7, with 9 bases aligning to TRBD1. Germline-derived CDR1 and CDR2 are SGHNT and YENEEA. The CDR3 covers 15 residues. The V gene end was trimmed by 5 bases and the J gene end by 6 bases; junction bases not matched to a gene: 11. The CDR3 DNA is TGTGCCAGCAGCCCCGGTTTCACAGGGGGCTCCGAGCAGTACTTC. Translating gives CASSPGFTGGSEQYF.

This sequence joins TRBV18 and TRBJ1-3, with 7 nucleotides matching TRBD1. Germline V lookup: CDR1 KGHSH, CDR2 LQKENI. Trimming took 3 bases from V and 2 from J; bases not matched to a gene: 7. The CDR3 totals 16 residues. Here the CDR3 reads CASSPQTGQTGNTIYF. In DNA, the CDR3 is TGTGCCAGCTCACCCCAGACAGGGCAAACTGGAAACACCATATATTTT.

CDR3 bases: TGTGCCAGTAGTCTAGGGGCGGTTCGACTCTCACCCCTCCACTTT. Its translation: CASSLGAVRLSPLHF. This chain links TRBV19 with TRBJ1-6; possibly TRBD1 for D (5 bases). The length of the CDR3 is 15 residues. Trimming took off 5 bases at V and 10 bases at J, with 18 bases between the two ends. The germline gives CDR1 LNHDA, CDR2 SQIVND (reference sequence).